This T cell receptor (beta chain) derives from a study of blood T cell repertoires in COVID-19. The wider study: Material from acute and convalescent COVID-19 was sourced from the United States, Italy and Spain.

The data were produced by immunoSEQ multiplex PCR, yet TCRdb's version contains in-frame clones alone and is incomplete. This sample yields about 160,000 clones, of which 70% to 90% are seen a single time; under 7% belongs to the top ten. Losses at the gene ends were 7 bases for V and 5 bases for J; bases not matched to a gene: 12. The CDR3 contains 15 residues. CDR1 SNHLY and CDR2 FYNNEI come from the germline V gene. Recruits, aged roughly 18 to 90 years, lived in under 25 US areas. Participants reported their clinical history, and cohort assignment relied on those reports. Sequencing was done on a sample of PBMCs or T cells enriched from blood (not recorded which). The TCR was taken from a man aged 40-50 years who had recovered from COVID-19. V gene TRBV2 combines with J gene TRBJ1-1, with 8 bases that match TRBD1. CDR3 residues: CASIKETGVGTEAFF. In DNA, the CDR3 is TGTGCCAGCATAAAGGAGACAGGGGTGGGTACTGAAGCTTTCTTT.